These 28 T cell receptor beta chains were all obtained from the same sample, sequenced in a study of cytomegalovirus exposure and HLA in healthy donors. Vbeta (60) and Jbeta (13) primers were used in the PCR. Profiled with immunoSEQ multiplex PCR; TCRdb holds only in-frame clones, not every one. The data hold about 150,000 clones, with over 60% observed a single time. Material: PBMCs. The source of these receptors is a middle-aged woman in good health and CMV-seronegative.

This chain joins TRBV10-3 and TRBJ2-1; TRBD2 matches 8 bases. V shed 0 bases, J shed 1 base, and the junction held 14 bases outside the gene matches. Germline V gene data show CDR1 as ENHRY and CDR2 as SYGVKD. The CDR3 contains 20 residues. In DNA form, the CDR3 reads TGTGCCATCAGTGAGTCGGAGGGTTGGGGTAGCGGGGAATCCTACAATGAGCAGTTCTTC. Protein product: CAISESEGWGSGESYNEQFF.

This clone was seen only once. The V and J genes are TRBV2 and TRBJ1-1; D unclear. Looked up from germline, CDR1 is SNHLY and CDR2 is FYNNEI. The CDR3 is 11 amino acids. V lost 8 bases to trimming and J lost 7 bases, with 11 bases between them. CDR3 amino acids: CASYLAVEAFF. CDR3 in DNA: TGTGCCAGCTACCTGGCCGTTGAAGCTTTCTTT.

The sample holds a few counts of this clone. The chain carries TRBV19 and TRBJ1-2; TRBD1 matches 10 bases. The ends lost 6 bases at V and 2 bases at J; junction bases unmatched: 3. The length of the CDR3 is 14 residues. Germline V gene data show CDR1 as LNHDA and CDR2 as SQIVND (reference sequence). The CDR3: CASRRQGANYGYTF. The CDR3 DNA reads as TGTGCCAGTAGAAGACAGGGGGCGAACTATGGCTACACCTTC. The whole variable domain, remainder taken from reference TRBV19 and TRBJ1-2, is DGGITQSPKYLFRKEGQNVTLSCEQNLNHDAMYWYRQDPGQGLRLIYYSQIVNDFQKGDIAEGYSVSREKKESFPLTVTSAQKNPTAFYLCASRRQGANYGYTFGSGTRLTVV.

The chain is built from TRBV5-1 and TRBJ2-1, with 10 bases lining up with TRBD2. Germline CDR1 and CDR2: SGHRS and YFSETQ. The CDR3 length is 14 residues. Trimming at V came to 1 base and at J to 9 bases, leaving 4 bases not matched to a gene. The CDR3 sequence is CASSLKLAGSEQFF. The CDR3 DNA is TGCGCCAGCAGCTTGAAACTAGCGGGGTCTGAGCAGTTCTTC.

This clone turned up a few times. The genes are TRBV5-8 and TRBJ2-3; D possibly corresponds to TRBD2 (6 bases). With 0 bases removed from V and 1 base from J, the gap between germline ends came to 21 bases. There are 19 residues in the CDR3. Germline CDR1 is SGHTS and CDR2 is YDEGEE. In DNA, the CDR3 is TGTGCCAGCAGCTTGGTTGGGCTAGCGATTCCCCCTGGCACAGATACGCAGTATTTT. This encodes CASSLVGLAIPPGTDTQYF.

This chain joins TRBV7-9 and TRBJ1-4; D ambiguous. Germline V gene data show CDR1 as SEHNR and CDR2 as FQNEAQ (reference sequence). Trimming removed 3 bases from V and 0 bases from J, with 5 bases in between. CDR3 length: 14 residues. As DNA, the CDR3 is TGTGCCAGCAGCTTCAGTGCAACTAATGAAAAACTGTTTTTT. Translated, it gives CASSFSATNEKLFF.

This chain links TRBV28 with TRBJ1-1, with D perhaps matching TRBD1 (6 bases). The CDR3 is 16 amino acids. The germline gives CDR1 MDHEN, CDR2 SYDVKM. V was clipped by 5 bases and J by 5 bases, with 21 bases between them. CDR3 amino acids: CASSPHGRGRGTEAFF. CDR3 nucleotide sequence: TGTGCCAGCAGTCCCCACGGGCGGGGGCGGGGAACTGAAGCTTTCTTT. Full variable domain (outside the CDR3, taken from reference TRBV28 and TRBJ1-1): DVKVTQSSRYLVKRTGEKVFLECVQDMDHENMFWYRQDPGLGLRLIYFSYDVKMKEKGDIPEGYSVSREKKERFSLILESASTNQTSMYLCASSPHGRGRGTEAFFGQGTRLTVV.

The rearrangement links TRBV2 to TRBJ2-2; TRBD2 agrees at 9 bases. CDR1 and CDR2 from the germline V gene are SNHLY and FYNNEI. V was clipped by 1 base and J by 15 bases; unmatched bases: 9. This CDR3 is 14 amino acids long. The CDR3 DNA reads TGTGCCAGCAGTGAAGGCCAGCGGGGGGTCTCAGTGTTTTTT. Its protein product is CASSEGQRGVSVFF.

The V gene is TRBV5-1, the J gene TRBJ1-3, with 11 bases that match TRBD1. This CDR3 comprises 17 residues. Losses at the gene ends were 0 bases for V and 3 bases for J; bases not matched to a gene: 5. Germline CDR1 reads SGHRS; CDR2 reads YFSETQ. CDR3 sequence (DNA): TGCGCCAGCAGCTTGGGGACAGGGGGCGGCGATGGAAACACCATATATTTT. Translated, it gives CASSLGTGGGDGNTIYF.

The chain has TRBV6-5 and TRBJ2-5; D uncertain. CDR3 length equals 12 residues. Germline CDR1 is MNHEY and CDR2 is SVGAGI. Between the trimmed V and J ends, which lost 5 bases and 1 base, there was a span of 5 bases. The CDR3 here is CASSEAQETQYF. CDR3 nucleotides: TGTGCCAGCAGTGAAGCCCAAGAGACCCAGTACTTC.

The count of this clone is one. This sequence joins TRBV5-1 and TRBJ2-3; D is perhaps TRBD1 (5 bases). Deletions cut 5 bases from V and 4 bases from J, with 11 bases between. Germline CDR1 reads SGHRS; CDR2 reads YFSETQ. This CDR3 is 13 amino acids long. CDR3 amino acids: CASSPQGADTQYF. The CDR3 nucleotides read TGCGCCAGCAGTCCCCAGGGCGCAGATACGCAGTATTTT.

V usage is TRBV28 and J usage is TRBJ1-1, with D unresolved. CDR1 is MDHEN, CDR2 SYDVKM, per germline. The V gene lost 6 bases and the J gene lost 5 bases, with 7 bases spanning the gap. The CDR3 has 11 residues. The CDR3 reads CASSVRTEAFF. The CDR3 region has the DNA TGTGCCAGCAGCGTGAGGACTGAAGCTTTCTTT.

The J gene is TRBJ1-2, the V gene TRBV2; 10 bases match TRBD1. V lost 8 bases, J lost 8 bases, and 17 bases stayed unmatched. The CDR3 consists of 16 residues. Germline CDR1 and CDR2: SNHLY and FYNNEI. The CDR3 is CASAPRGQGGREGYTF. The CDR3 region has the DNA TGTGCCAGCGCGCCTCGAGGACAGGGGGGTCGGGAGGGCTACACCTTC.

This chain links TRBV2 with TRBJ1-1, with D hard to call. Germline CDR1 and CDR2: SNHLY and FYNNEI. CDR3 length: 12 amino acids. Trimming took off 5 bases at V and 3 bases at J, with 7 bases between the two ends. The DNA for the CDR3 is TGTGCCAGCAGTCGGGAGCACACTGAAGCTTTCTTT. Translating it yields CASSREHTEAFF. Filled out from reference TRBV2 and TRBJ1-1, the complete variable domain reads EPEVTQTPSHQVTQMGQEVILRCVPISNHLYFYWYRQILGQKVEFLVSFYNNEISEKSEIFDDQFSVERPDGSNFTLKIRSTKLEDSAMYFCASSREHTEAFFGQGTRLTVV.

The table lists this clone with a count of one. Other DNA sequences within the sample encode an identical CDR3. The chain carries TRBV5-4 and TRBJ2-3; no definite D call. The CDR3 consists of 15 residues. From germline, CDR1 is SGHNT and CDR2 YYREEE (reference sequence). Deletions cut 0 bases from V and 2 bases from J, with 10 bases between. CDR3 residues: CASSLESRLTDTQYF. Here the CDR3 DNA reads TGTGCCAGCAGCTTGGAGTCTAGACTCACAGATACGCAGTATTTT.

This chain joins TRBV28 and TRBJ2-3; no definite D call. Germline V lookup: CDR1 MDHEN, CDR2 SYDVKM. This CDR3 is built from 12 residues. The V gene lost 3 bases and the J gene lost 7 bases, with 8 bases spanning the gap. CDR3 residues: CASSLFRNTQYF. CDR3 DNA: TGTGCCAGCAGTTTGTTCAGGAATACGCAGTATTTT.

This clone has just a few counts. The V gene is TRBV7-9, the J gene TRBJ2-7, with a weak D call TRBD1 (5 bases). Germline V lookup: CDR1 SEHNR, CDR2 FQNEAQ (reference sequence). Trimming shortened V by 2 bases and J by 3 bases, and 8 bases separated the two germline ends. The CDR3 contains 13 residues. This CDR3 is CASSLFQGYEQYF. The CDR3 DNA sequence: TGTGCCAGCAGCTTATTCCAGGGCTACGAGCAGTACTTC.

The rearrangement links TRBV7-9 to TRBJ1-3; D perhaps matches TRBD1 (5 bases). V gave up 5 bases and J gave up 2 bases, with 16 bases separating them. CDR1 and CDR2 from the germline V gene are SEHNR and FQNEAQ (reference sequence). The CDR3 has 16 amino acids. CDR3 bases: TGTGCCAGCAGCCTAGGGACGGGAACGGCTGGAAACACCATATATTTT. The encoded protein is CASSLGTGTAGNTIYF.

The gene calls are TRBV7-2 and TRBJ2-1, with D maybe TRBD2 (5 bases). The germline V gene encodes CDR1 SGHTA and CDR2 FQGNSA. The CDR3 is 14 amino acids. Trimming took off 3 bases at V and 4 bases at J, with 10 bases between the two ends. The CDR3 protein is CASSFLAGYNEQFF. The CDR3 nucleotides read TGTGCCAGCAGCTTTCTGGCGGGTTACAATGAGCAGTTCTTC.

The CDR3 sequence: CASSLDLGQGSYEQYF. In nucleotides, the CDR3 is TGTGCCAGCAGCTTAGATCTGGGACAGGGGTCATACGAGCAGTACTTC. The chain employs TRBV11-2 and TRBJ2-7; the match to TRBD1 covers 10 bases. The CDR3 is made up of 16 amino acids. V lost 0 bases to trimming and J lost 4 bases; unmatched junction nucleotides: 6. The V gene's germline CDR1 is SGHAT and CDR2 FQNNGV.

This clone was seen a few times. The chain has TRBV19 and TRBJ2-7; possibly TRBD1 for D (5 bases). V lost 0 bases to trimming and J lost 3 bases, with 24 bases between them. CDR1 and CDR2 (germline): LNHDA, SQIVND (reference sequence). The CDR3 loop spans 19 amino acids. The CDR3 DNA reads TGTGCCAGTAGTATAGAAGGGGCACGACGGCACTCCCTAAACTACGAGCAGTACTTC. Residues: CASSIEGARRHSLNYEQYF.

This clone was counted between two and nine times. This chain joins TRBV9 and TRBJ2-2; 8 nucleotides line up with TRBD2. Germline-derived CDR1 and CDR2 are SGDLS and YYNGEE. The CDR3 is made up of 16 amino acids. Trimming removed 3 bases from V and 0 bases from J; junction bases left unmatched: 4. Written as DNA, the CDR3 is TGTGCCAGCAGCGCCGGAGCGGGGGCGAACACCGGGGAGCTGTTTTTT. It translates to CASSAGAGANTGELFF.

The chain uses TRBV27 and TRBJ2-7, with a tentative D call TRBD1 (5 bases). The CDR3 covers 15 residues. Trimming left V 7 bases short and J 2 bases short, with 18 bases between. Germline V gene lookup returns CDR1 MNHEY and CDR2 SMNVEV (reference sequence). CDR3 DNA: TGTGCCAGCAAGGGAAGGACAACGGTGGCCTACGAGCAGTACTTC. Its protein product is CASKGRTTVAYEQYF.

The chain couples TRBV6-1 to TRBJ1-1; tentatively, D is TRBD1 (5 bases). This CDR3 is 14 amino acids long. V shed 0 bases and J shed 6 bases, with 11 bases lying between them. Per germline, CDR1 MNHNS and CDR2 SASEGT. The CDR3 DNA reads as TGTGCCAGCAGTGAAGCGGTCAGGGCGGCTGAAGCTTTCTTT. Protein product: CASSEAVRAAEAFF.

V and J are TRBV7-9 and TRBJ2-3, with TRBD2 matching over 15 bases. Germline loops: CDR1 SEHNR, CDR2 FQNEAQ (reference sequence). This CDR3 comprises 17 residues. V gave up 5 bases and J gave up 5 bases; unmatched junction bases: 8. The CDR3 sequence: CASSPGLAGGKIDTQYF. CDR3 nucleotide sequence: TGTGCCAGCAGCCCTGGACTAGCGGGGGGGAAAATAGATACGCAGTATTTT.

This chain links TRBV5-1 with TRBJ1-6, with 9 bases identical to TRBD1. The CDR3 has 15 amino acids. The trim removed 0 bases at V and 10 bases at J, leaving 5 bases unmatched. Germline-derived CDR1 and CDR2 are SGHRS and YFSETQ. CDR3 DNA sequence: TGCGCCAGCAGCTTGGCCGGACAGGGGTTGTCACCCCTCCACTTT. Translating it yields CASSLAGQGLSPLHF.

The chain employs TRBV19 and TRBJ1-1, with 10 bases matching TRBD1. The germline gives CDR1 LNHDA, CDR2 SQIVND (reference sequence). V was pared by 4 bases and J by 1 base, with 6 bases of the junction left unmatched. The CDR3 consists of 16 residues. CDR3 nucleotides: TGTGCCAGTAGTAGCGGGACAGGGGTGAGGAACACTGAAGCTTTCTTT. Its translation is CASSSGTGVRNTEAFF.

The gene calls are TRBV28 and TRBJ1-5; 9 bases are shared with TRBD1. The length of the CDR3 is 14 residues. With 6 bases clipped from V and 7 bases from J, the junction kept 7 bases outside the gene matches. Per germline, CDR1 MDHEN and CDR2 SYDVKM. The CDR3 sequence: CASRGTGYRQPQHF. CDR3 in DNA: TGTGCCAGCAGGGGGACAGGGTACAGACAGCCCCAGCATTTT.